This passage covers 11 T cell receptor beta chains from one sample sequenced in a study of T cells after yellow fever vaccination. TCRdb itself ran the 5' RACE reads through MiXCR, one entry per CDR3 protein. Here the sample spans around 56,000 distinct CDR3 sequences, 5.5% to 6% being singletons. Sequenced material: PBMCs, either bulk or a sorted T-cell subset (CD4+, CD8+, memory, or dextramer-sorted; not recorded which), taken on the day of the yellow fever booster vaccination. Receptors originate from a man aged 18 to 30 who received the YFV17D yellow fever vaccine.

This clonotype came up many times. This chain connects TRBV7-2 to TRBJ2-6; D gene unclear. Trimming took 5 bases from V and 0 from J, leaving 8 bases between them. This CDR3 has 15 residues. Per germline, CDR1 SGHTA and CDR2 FQGNSA. The chain's CDR3 is CASSHWSSGANVLTF. CDR3 sequence (DNA): TGTGCCAGCAGCCATTGGAGCTCTGGGGCCAACGTCCTGACTTTC.

The chain combines TRBV12-3 or TRBV12-4 with TRBJ1-4; D perhaps matches TRBD1 (5 bases). The V end was cut by 5 bases, the J end by 8 bases, with 12 bases between. This CDR3 comprises 13 residues. CDR3 sequence (DNA): TGTGCCAGCAGTCTGGGGGGGGAGGAAAAACTGTTTTTT. The encoded protein is CASSLGGEEKLFF.

This clonotype was detected ten times or more. This chain joins TRBV10-3 and TRBJ2-7, with D hard to call. CDR3 size: 13 residues. The V gene's germline CDR1 is ENHRY and CDR2 SYGVKD. Trimming removed 0 bases from V and 4 bases from J, with 7 bases in between. This chain's CDR3 is CAISESGMYEQYF. The CDR3 nucleotides read TGTGCCATCAGTGAGTCGGGGATGTACGAGCAGTACTTC.

The sample holds many counts of this clonotype. CDR3 coding DNA: TGCGCCAGCAGTCCAGTCAGGAGATCCTGCATGTATACGCAGTATTTT. It yields the protein CASSPVRRSCMYTQYF. The chain uses TRBV23-1 and TRBJ2-3; unclear D gene. TRBV23-1 is assigned to the ORF class and has an uncertain function. This CDR3 is built from 16 residues. V was shortened by 4 bases and J by 7 bases, with 21 bases between the two germline ends.

Ten or more counts support this clonotype. This chain joins TRBV25-1 and TRBJ1-4; D not resolved. Deletions cut 0 bases from V and 7 bases from J, with 15 bases between. Germline-derived CDR1 and CDR2 are MGHDK and SYGVNS. The CDR3 sequence is 16 residues long. The CDR3 loop is CASSEYRLDVVEKLFF. CDR3 coding DNA: TGTGCCAGCAGTGAATACCGGCTAGATGTTGTTGAAAAACTGTTTTTT.

This clonotype was observed many times. V and J are TRBV4-1 and TRBJ2-1; D uncertain. The CDR3 is 12 amino acids. V gave up 4 bases and J gave up 5 bases, with 6 bases separating them. Germline V gene lookup returns CDR1 MGHRA and CDR2 YSYEKL. The CDR3 nucleotides are TGCGCCAGCAGCCTATTTGACAATGAGCAGTTCTTC. This gives the protein CASSLFDNEQFF.

The J gene is TRBJ2-2, the V gene TRBV14, with D hard to call. The CDR3 is made up of 14 amino acids. Trimming pared 3 bases from V and 1 base from J, leaving 6 bases between. Per the germline V gene, CDR1 is SGHDN and CDR2 is FVKESK. CDR3 residues: CASSQWGNTGELFF. The CDR3 DNA follows: TGTGCCAGCAGCCAGTGGGGGAACACCGGGGAGCTGTTTTTT. Complete variable domain (other parts from reference TRBV14 and TRBJ2-2): EAGVTQFPSHSVIEKGQTVTLRCDPISGHDNLYWYRRVMGKEIKFLLHFVKESKQDESGMPNNRFLAERTGGTYSTLKVQPAELEDSGVYFCASSQWGNTGELFFGEGSRLTVL.

There are a few counts of this clonotype. This rearrangement joins TRBV15 to TRBJ1-4, with TRBD1 matching over 10 bases. Trimming cost V 3 bases and J 8 bases; bases outside gene matches: 3. The CDR3 runs to 14 residues. The germline V gene has CDR1 LNHNV and CDR2 YYDKDF (reference sequence). Here the CDR3 reads CATSSGQGDEKLFF. The CDR3 DNA reads as TGTGCCACCAGCAGTGGACAGGGGGACGAAAAACTGTTTTTT.

This clonotype was counted at least ten times. J is TRBJ2-3 and V is TRBV11-2, with D uncertain. V lost 4 bases to trimming and J lost 7 bases, with 9 bases between them. The CDR3 has 12 residues. Germline lookup yields CDR1 SGHAT and CDR2 FQNNGV. In DNA, the CDR3 is TGTGCCAGCAGCTCCCGTGAATATACGCAGTATTTT. It encodes CASSSREYTQYF. Full variable domain (missing parts from reference TRBV11-2 and TRBJ2-3): EAGVAQSPRYKIIEKRQSVAFWCNPISGHATLYWYQQILGQGPKLLIQFQNNGVVDDSQLPKDRFSAERLKGVDSTLKIQPAKLEDSAVYLCASSSREYTQYFGPGTRLTVL.

V and J are TRBV6-6 and TRBJ2-6, with D unresolved. This CDR3 region has 15 residues. Trimming took off 5 bases at V and 1 base at J, with 9 bases between the two ends. Germline V gene lookup returns CDR1 MNHNY and CDR2 SVGAGI (reference sequence). The CDR3 region has the DNA TGTGCCAGCAGTACCTCTTTGTCTGGGGCCAACGTCCTGACTTTC. Translating it yields CASSTSLSGANVLTF.

This clonotype showed up many times. The chain employs TRBV29-1 and TRBJ2-7; 8 bases map to TRBD1. Germline CDR1 is SQVTM and CDR2 is ANQGSEA. The ends lost 1 base at V and 5 bases at J; junction bases unmatched: 7. This CDR3 comprises 14 residues. The CDR3 region has the DNA TGCAGCGTTGAAGCCCGGACAGGGTTCCACGAGCAGTACTTC. Protein sequence: CSVEARTGFHEQYF.